This entry is about one T cell receptor (beta chain). Sequencing was performed with immunoSEQ multiplex PCR; in TCRdb, only in-frame clones are kept and a portion is missing. The sample has roughly 36,000 clones, 75% to 90% seen once. V gave up 7 bases and J gave up 4 bases, with 10 bases separating them. Per germline, CDR1 SNHLY and CDR2 FYNNEI. There are 12 residues in the CDR3. The record originates from a study of blood T cell repertoires in COVID-19. The TCR was taken from a man aged 60 to 69 with acute or convalescent COVID-19. Sample: peripheral blood. The gene calls are TRBV2 and TRBJ2-5; D possibly corresponds to TRBD2 (5 bases). The CDR3 bases are TGTGCCAGCACCCAGCGGACAGAGACCCAGTACTTC. Translated, it gives CASTQRTETQYF.